A single sample is the source of the 17 T cell receptor beta chains below, sequenced in a study of blood T cell repertoires in COVID-19. Produced via immunoSEQ multiplex PCR; TCRdb's table is partial and in-frame only. Of 250,000 to 300,000 clones in the sample, roughly 93% were seen once. The sequenced material came from PBMCs or T cells enriched from blood (not recorded which). The receptor source for this set is a woman between 40 and 50 years old with acute COVID-19.

The chain employs TRBV2 and TRBJ1-3; possibly TRBD1 for D (5 bases). With 6 bases removed from V and 0 bases from J, the gap between germline ends came to 6 bases. This CDR3 is built from 13 residues. Germline V gives CDR1 SNHLY, CDR2 FYNNEI. Here the CDR3 reads CASRGDSGNTIYF. The CDR3 nucleotides read TGTGCCAGCAGAGGGGACTCTGGAAACACCATATATTTT.

V is TRBV6-1 and J is TRBJ2-5, with 15 positions matching TRBD2. The CDR3 has 16 amino acids. Germline V gives CDR1 MNHNS, CDR2 SASEGT. Trimming cost V 4 bases and J 5 bases; bases outside gene matches: 5. Written as DNA, the CDR3 is TGTGCCAGCAGTGTCTGGACTAGCGGGGGGGTGGAGACCCAGTACTTC. This gives the protein CASSVWTSGGVETQYF.

The gene calls are TRBV6-1 and TRBJ2-5; 7 positions match TRBD2. Trimming cost V 6 bases and J 7 bases; bases outside gene matches: 8. The CDR3 contains 13 residues. In germline, CDR1 is MNHNS, CDR2 SASEGT. The CDR3 sequence is CASSWTSSGTQYF. The CDR3 nucleotides read TGTGCCAGCAGCTGGACTAGTAGTGGGACCCAGTACTTC.

The chain combines TRBV2 with TRBJ1-1, with a possible D match to TRBD1 (5 bases). Trimming stripped 7 bases from V and 6 bases from J, with 15 bases between. Looked up from germline, CDR1 is SNHLY and CDR2 is FYNNEI. The CDR3 loop spans 13 amino acids. CDR3 residues: CASIFGRAAEAFF. The CDR3 nucleotides read TGTGCCAGCATTTTCGGCAGGGCGGCTGAAGCTTTCTTT.

J is TRBJ2-7 and V is TRBV6-5; D is ambiguous. The CDR3 has 13 residues. Between the trimmed V and J ends, which lost 5 bases and 1 base, there was a span of 9 bases. Germline V gene lookup returns CDR1 MNHEY and CDR2 SVGAGI. The CDR3 coding sequence is TGTGCCAGCAGTCGACACGAGTCCTACGAGCAGTACTTC. Translation: CASSRHESYEQYF.

The chain has TRBV6-2 or TRBV6-3 and TRBJ1-2; TRBD1 might be the D (6 bases). The V gene lost 5 bases and the J gene lost 5 bases, with 9 bases spanning the gap. CDR1 is MNHEY and CDR2 is SVGEGT in the germline V gene. This CDR3 has 12 residues. In DNA form, the CDR3 reads TGTGCCAGCAGTAACACAGGGTATGGCTACACCTTC. Its translation is CASSNTGYGYTF.

The chain joins TRBV11-2 to TRBJ2-1; the D is unclear. There are 12 residues in the CDR3. Looked up from germline, CDR1 is SGHAT and CDR2 is FQNNGV. Trimming took 6 bases from V and 9 from J, leaving 12 bases between them. The CDR3 DNA reads as TGTGCCAGCAGTCCGACATACCCTGAGCAGTTCTTC. Translating gives CASSPTYPEQFF.

Only one count was recorded for this clone. This chain links TRBV19 with TRBJ2-1; D is perhaps TRBD2 (6 bases). CDR1 is LNHDA, CDR2 SQIVND, per germline (reference sequence). Trimming removed 2 bases from V and 5 bases from J, with 13 bases in between. CDR3 length: 15 residues. CDR3 sequence (DNA): TGTGCCAGTAGTATATGGGGGTCGGGAGACAATGAGCAGTTCTTC. Translation: CASSIWGSGDNEQFF.

The rearrangement joins TRBV10-3 to TRBJ1-2, with D perhaps TRBD1 (5 bases). Trimming took off 5 bases at V and 7 bases at J, with 23 bases between the two ends. The V gene's germline CDR1 is ENHRY and CDR2 SYGVKD. The CDR3 is 16 residues long. The CDR3 is CAISPFKGQGLSGYTF. The DNA of the CDR3 is TGTGCCATCAGTCCTTTTAAAGGGCAGGGATTAAGTGGCTACACCTTC.

The rearrangement joins TRBV2 to TRBJ1-6; the D is unclear. The V end was cut by 7 bases, the J end by 4 bases, with 5 bases between. Germline loops: CDR1 SNHLY, CDR2 FYNNEI. The length of the CDR3 is 12 residues. CDR3 in amino acids: CASTHYNSPLHF. CDR3 sequence (DNA): TGTGCCAGCACCCATTATAATTCACCCCTCCACTTT.

The sample holds a few counts of this clone. CDR3 amino acids: CASSEAAGSVGETQYF. In DNA form, the CDR3 reads TGTGCCAGCAGTGAAGCAGCGGGGTCGGTGGGAGAGACCCAGTACTTC. The rearrangement uses TRBV2 and TRBJ2-5; 7 bases fit TRBD2. V gave up 0 bases and J gave up 4 bases; unmatched junction bases: 8. Germline V gene data show CDR1 as SNHLY and CDR2 as FYNNEI. This CDR3 has 16 amino acids. Full variable domain (missing parts from reference TRBV2 and TRBJ2-5): EPEVTQTPSHQVTQMGQEVILRCVPISNHLYFYWYRQILGQKVEFLVSFYNNEISEKSEIFDDQFSVERPDGSNFTLKIRSTKLEDSAMYFCASSEAAGSVGETQYFGPGTRLLVL.

J is TRBJ1-3 and V is TRBV9; D is perhaps TRBD1 (5 bases). Germline V lookup: CDR1 SGDLS, CDR2 YYNGEE. The CDR3 has 14 residues. V was cut by 6 bases and J by 4 bases, with 14 bases left in between. DNA of the CDR3: TGTGCCAGCACTGGGGGGACCTGGGGAAACACCATATATTTT. Its protein product is CASTGGTWGNTIYF.

The rearrangement uses TRBV11-3 and TRBJ2-6, with D perhaps TRBD1 (6 bases). The CDR3 runs to 17 residues. CDR1 SGHNT and CDR2 YENEEA come from the germline V gene. Trimming shortened V by 2 bases and J by 2 bases, and 13 bases separated the two germline ends. CDR3 bases: TGTGCCAGCAGCTTATTACAGGGTACGACTGGGGCCAACGTCCTGACTTTC. This gives the protein CASSLLQGTTGANVLTF.

The chain joins TRBV29-1 to TRBJ1-2; 7 nucleotides agree with TRBD1. V shed 6 bases and J 3 bases; nucleotides not matched to a gene: 7. This CDR3 is built from 13 residues. Germline V gene data show CDR1 as SQVTM and CDR2 as ANQGSEA. Here the CDR3 DNA reads TGCAGCGTCCCTCGACAGGGTGACTATGGCTACACCTTC. This translates into CSVPRQGDYGYTF.

The V call is TRBV19, the J call TRBJ2-7; D perhaps matches TRBD2 (6 bases). This CDR3 comprises 15 residues. The germline V gene encodes CDR1 LNHDA and CDR2 SQIVND (reference sequence). V lost 6 bases and J 5 bases, leaving 20 bases between the germline ends. The CDR3 DNA follows: TGTGCCAGTAGGGGGGGTTCACCGGGCACCCACGAGCAGTACTTC. Translated, it gives CASRGGSPGTHEQYF.

The J gene is TRBJ2-5, the V gene TRBV18; perhaps TRBD1 as D (5 bases). Germline V gene lookup returns CDR1 KGHSH and CDR2 LQKENI. The V end was cut by 3 bases, the J end by 3 bases, with 8 bases between. There are 13 residues in the CDR3. CDR3 sequence reads: CASSPGLKETQYF. The CDR3 DNA reads TGTGCCAGCTCACCGGGGCTTAAAGAGACCCAGTACTTC.

This chain links TRBV30 with TRBJ2-3; 7 bases are a match to TRBD1. The V gene's germline CDR1 is GTSNPN and CDR2 SVGIG (reference sequence). V was clipped by 8 bases and J by 2 bases; unmatched bases: 4. The CDR3 loop spans 12 amino acids. CDR3 protein: CARGGPTDTQYF. In DNA, the CDR3 is TGTGCCAGAGGGGGCCCCACAGATACGCAGTATTTT.